One and the same sample provided the 32 T cell receptor beta chains below, sequenced in a study of graft-versus-host responses after intestinal transplantation. Antigen specificity for these receptors is unknown. The method was immunoSEQ multiplex PCR; TCRdb's version includes in-frame clones alone and lacks a portion of them. Counted here are just over 85,000 clones, 80% to 95% occurring once; the ten biggest clones make up roughly 0.4%. The sequences come from unstimulated CD8+ T cells sorted from spleen or lymph node cells, collected before transplant. These receptors were obtained from a human donor who was the organ donor for an intestinal transplant.

The J gene is TRBJ2-1, the V gene TRBV19; TRBD2 matches at 7 bases. CDR1 and CDR2 (germline): LNHDA, SQIVND (reference sequence). The CDR3 runs to 15 residues. With V trimmed by 4 bases and J by 5 bases, 8 bases remained unmatched. The CDR3 region has the DNA TGTGCCAGTAGTACGAGGACTAGTTTCCACAATGAGCAGTTCTTC. This translates into CASSTRTSFHNEQFF.

This chain connects TRBV2 to TRBJ2-7; D unresolved. Germline CDR1 reads SNHLY; CDR2 reads FYNNEI. This CDR3 comprises 13 residues. Trimming removed 3 bases from V and 2 bases from J, with 8 bases in between. The CDR3 region is CASSDAVTYEQYF. The CDR3 bases are TGTGCCAGCAGTGACGCGGTGACCTACGAGCAGTACTTC.

This chain joins TRBV2 and TRBJ1-5, with a weak D call TRBD1 (5 bases). The length of the CDR3 is 14 residues. Looked up from germline, CDR1 is SNHLY and CDR2 is FYNNEI. Deletions cut 5 bases from V and 6 bases from J, with 14 bases between. CDR3 sequence: CASSRGGASQPQHF. CDR3 in DNA: TGTGCCAGCAGTCGGGGAGGGGCCAGTCAGCCCCAGCATTTT. The entire variable domain, with the rest obtained from reference TRBV2 and TRBJ1-5, is as follows: EPEVTQTPSHQVTQMGQEVILRCVPISNHLYFYWYRQILGQKVEFLVSFYNNEISEKSEIFDDQFSVERPDGSNFTLKIRSTKLEDSAMYFCASSRGGASQPQHFGDGTRLSIL.

The chain has TRBV18 and TRBJ2-1; possible D gene TRBD2, 6 bases. Trimming cost V 2 bases and J 6 bases, with 8 bases left between them. Looked up from germline, CDR1 is KGHSH and CDR2 is LQKENI. There are 13 residues in the CDR3. CDR3 region: CASSPSGSNEQFF. The CDR3 region has the DNA TGTGCCAGCTCACCATCCGGGAGCAATGAGCAGTTCTTC. The entire variable domain, with the rest obtained from reference TRBV18 and TRBJ2-1, is as follows: NAGVMQNPRHLVRRRGQEARLRCSPMKGHSHVYWYRQLPEEGLKFMVYLQKENIIDESGMPKERFSAEFPKEGPSILRIQQVVRGDSAAYFCASSPSGSNEQFFGPGTRLTVL.

The count of this clone is one. V gene TRBV7-8 combines with J gene TRBJ1-2, with D tentatively TRBD1 (5 bases). CDR1 is SGHVS, CDR2 FQNEAQ, per germline. The CDR3 runs 12 residues. V was shortened by 7 bases and J by 6 bases, with 12 bases between the two germline ends. The CDR3 DNA sequence: TGTGCCAGCACCGGGGGATTTGATGGCTACACCTTC. Translating gives CASTGGFDGYTF.

This chain uses TRBV6-6 with TRBJ1-4, with 9 bases matching TRBD1. Germline lookup yields CDR1 MNHNY and CDR2 SVGAGI (reference sequence). This CDR3 is 15 amino acids long. V lost 6 bases, J lost 6 bases, and 8 bases stayed unmatched. In DNA, the CDR3 is TGTGCCAGCAGCACTTCCGGGACAGGGTATGAAAAACTGTTTTTT. Protein sequence: CASSTSGTGYEKLFF.

Concerning this clone: This is likely a read error, given that the CDR3 carries no conserved phenylalanine or tryptophan at its end. The limits of the CDR3 on the DNA are not certain, so only TCRdb's listed CDR3 is given. The chain uses TRBV25-1 and TRBJ1-1; TRBD1, the D gene given by the table, was not confirmed from the DNA. The CDR3 extends over 12 residues, inclusive of both ends. Germline loops: CDR1 MGHDK, CDR2 SYGVNS. This chain's CDR3 is CASSAPNDRDRL.

This chain uses TRBV7-9 with TRBJ2-7; 7 nucleotides line up with TRBD1. Per germline, CDR1 SEHNR and CDR2 FQNEAQ (reference sequence). J gave up 7 bases and V 5 bases, and 8 bases lay outside the gene matches. The CDR3 totals 13 residues. CDR3 sequence: CASSTPLQGEQYF. The CDR3 bases are TGTGCCAGCAGCACGCCCCTACAGGGGGAGCAGTACTTC.

CDR3 region: CASSQIVLGGPRTGELFF. The CDR3 DNA follows: TGCGCCAGCAGCCAAATAGTTCTTGGGGGCCCGAGGACCGGGGAGCTGTTTTTT. The chain uses TRBV4-3 and TRBJ2-2; possibly TRBD1 for D (6 bases). CDR1 and CDR2 from the germline V gene are LGHNA and YSLEER. Deletions cut 2 bases from V and 5 bases from J, with 21 bases between. This CDR3 is built from 18 residues.

The CDR3 loop reads CASSQGGIAGDTGELFF. In nucleotides, the CDR3 is TGCGCCAGCAGCCAAGGTGGTATAGCGGGGGACACCGGGGAGCTGTTTTTT. The chain recombines TRBV4-3 with TRBJ2-2; 9 positions agree with TRBD2. From germline, CDR1 is LGHNA and CDR2 YSLEER. This CDR3 has 17 amino acids. With 1 base clipped from V and 3 bases from J, the junction kept 6 bases outside the gene matches.

This clone was recorded once. The V and J genes are TRBV11-1 and TRBJ2-3, with TRBD2 matching over 7 bases. In germline, CDR1 is SGHAT, CDR2 FQDESV (reference sequence). This CDR3 region has 15 residues. Trimming at V came to 5 bases and at J to 6 bases, leaving 11 bases not matched to a gene. The chain's CDR3 is CASSPGGGAGDTQYF. The DNA for the CDR3 is TGTGCCAGCAGCCCCGGCGGGGGTGCGGGGGATACGCAGTATTTT.

This chain uses TRBV9 with TRBJ2-1, with 7 bases identical to TRBD1. After removal of 0 bases from V and 2 bases from J, the junction contained 2 bases not matched to a gene. Germline values: CDR1 SGDLS, CDR2 YYNGEE. This CDR3 contains 15 residues. Written as DNA, the CDR3 is TGTGCCAGCAGCGTAGAGGGGGCGGCCTACAATGAGCAGTTCTTC. This gives the protein CASSVEGAAYNEQFF. The whole variable domain, filled in from reference TRBV9 and TRBJ2-1, reads DSGVTQTPKHLITATGQRVTLRCSPRSGDLSVYWYQQSLDQGLQFLIQYYNGEERAKGNILERFSAQQFPDLHSELNLSSLELGDSALYFCASSVEGAAYNEQFFGPGTRLTVL.

The chain is built from TRBV11-2 and TRBJ1-2, with D possibly matching TRBD1 (6 bases). V was pared by 4 bases and J by 7 bases, with 10 bases between. The germline CDR1 and CDR2 sequences are SGHAT and FQNNGV. This CDR3 is 12 amino acids long. In nucleotides, the CDR3 is TGTGCCAGCAGCTACCTAGGGGGTGGCTACACCTTC. It codes for CASSYLGGGYTF.

The chain joins TRBV6-1 to TRBJ1-1; D might be TRBD1 (6 bases). The CDR3 contains 14 residues. The V end was cut by 4 bases, the J end by 6 bases, with 15 bases between. Germline V lookup: CDR1 MNHNS, CDR2 SASEGT. CDR3 in amino acids: CASSVGVGTSEAFF. The CDR3 DNA reads as TGTGCCAGCAGTGTCGGGGTTGGGACATCTGAAGCTTTCTTT.

V is TRBV7-2 and J is TRBJ1-1; D unresolved. The CDR3 is 13 residues long. Germline V gene sequence: CDR1 SGHTA, CDR2 FQGNSA. The V gene lost 1 base and the J gene lost 7 bases, with 10 bases spanning the gap. CDR3 sequence: CASSLVPGYEAFF. The CDR3 DNA reads TGTGCCAGCAGCTTAGTACCGGGGTATGAAGCTTTCTTT.

The sample holds a few counts of this clone. V gene TRBV4-3 combines with J gene TRBJ1-4; D ambiguous. Germline lookup yields CDR1 LGHNA and CDR2 YSLEER. V lost 0 bases and J 8 bases, leaving 13 bases between the germline ends. This CDR3 region has 15 residues. CDR3 DNA sequence: TGCGCCAGCAGCCAAGATGGGAGGGTTGTGGAAAAACTGTTTTTT. Encoded protein: CASSQDGRVVEKLFF.

The genes are TRBV7-9 and TRBJ1-4; TRBD1 matches at 9 bases. The CDR3 runs to 14 residues. With V trimmed by 5 bases and J by 7 bases, 5 bases remained unmatched. Germline-derived CDR1 and CDR2 are SEHNR and FQNEAQ (reference sequence). CDR3 protein: CASSLPDRGEKLFF. The DNA of the CDR3 is TGTGCCAGCAGCCTGCCGGACAGGGGTGAAAAACTGTTTTTT.

The V gene is TRBV19, the J gene TRBJ2-2; D ambiguous. The germline V and J ends were trimmed by 6 bases and 6 bases, with 5 bases remaining between them. The V gene's germline CDR1 is LNHDA and CDR2 SQIVND (reference sequence). The CDR3 runs to 11 residues. The CDR3 is CASRAAGELFF. CDR3 nucleotides: TGTGCCAGTAGGGCGGCCGGGGAGCTGTTTTTT.

The rearrangement links TRBV9 to TRBJ2-7; D perhaps matches TRBD1 (6 bases). The length of the CDR3 is 14 residues. V dropped 0 bases and J dropped 1 base, with 8 bases sitting between them. Per the germline V gene, CDR1 is SGDLS and CDR2 is YYNGEE. CDR3 region: CASSVGTASYEQYF. The CDR3 nucleotides are TGTGCCAGCAGCGTAGGGACAGCTTCCTACGAGCAGTACTTC.

The rearrangement uses TRBV9 and TRBJ2-5; TRBD2 matches 9 bases. Germline CDR1 is SGDLS and CDR2 is YYNGEE. The length of the CDR3 is 16 residues. With V trimmed by 3 bases and J by 3 bases, 9 bases remained unmatched. CDR3 loop: CASSAAGGGAEETQYF. CDR3 nucleotides: TGTGCCAGCAGCGCCGCGGGAGGGGGGGCAGAAGAGACCCAGTACTTC. Full variable domain (rest looked up from reference TRBV9 and TRBJ2-5): DSGVTQTPKHLITATGQRVTLRCSPRSGDLSVYWYQQSLDQGLQFLIQYYNGEERAKGNILERFSAQQFPDLHSELNLSSLELGDSALYFCASSAAGGGAEETQYFGPGTRLLVL.

The V and J genes are TRBV9 and TRBJ1-3; TRBD1 matches 7 bases. V shed 3 bases and J 4 bases; nucleotides not matched to a gene: 10. The CDR3 length is 16 residues. Germline V lookup: CDR1 SGDLS, CDR2 YYNGEE. CDR3 loop: CASSGGGGHSGNTIYF. DNA for the CDR3: TGTGCCAGCAGCGGAGGAGGGGGCCACTCCGGAAACACCATATATTTT.

The chain combines TRBV28 with TRBJ1-6; no firm D call. V was clipped by 6 bases and J by 0 bases, with 15 bases between them. CDR1 is MDHEN and CDR2 is SYDVKM in the germline V gene. The CDR3 totals 17 residues. The CDR3 DNA follows: TGTGCCAGCAGCCTAACGGGAGCGAGCTCCTATAATTCACCCCTCCACTTT. Protein sequence: CASSLTGASSYNSPLHF.

The chain uses TRBV4-2 and TRBJ1-2; 11 bases agree with TRBD1. Germline CDR1 is LGHNA and CDR2 is YNFKEQ. With 1 base clipped from V and 6 bases from J, the junction kept 7 bases outside the gene matches. CDR3 size: 16 residues. DNA for the CDR3: TGTGCCAGCAGCCAAGTTGTGGGACAGGGGGGGAATGGCTACACCTTC. Translated: CASSQVVGQGGNGYTF.

The rearrangement links TRBV27 to TRBJ2-7; D unresolved. The CDR3 covers 11 residues. In germline, CDR1 is MNHEY, CDR2 SMNVEV (reference sequence). The ends were cut back, 4 bases at V and 3 bases at J, with 4 bases in the middle. The CDR3 loop reads CASSSGYEQYF. The CDR3 DNA reads TGTGCCAGCAGTTCCGGCTACGAGCAGTACTTC.

Details on this clone: The germline gene is not matched at one end of the junction; a read error may be the cause. The chain carries TRBV7-9 and TRBJ2-3; a weak D match, TRBD1 (6 bases). Germline assignment: CDR1 SEHNR and CDR2 FQNEAQ (reference sequence). The CDR3 contains 12 residues. CDR3 nucleotides: TGTGCCAGCAGCGGGGATTTTCCGGGACAAGGTTTT. It specifies CASSGDFPGQGF.

V is TRBV27 and J is TRBJ2-2, with 7 nucleotides matching TRBD1. Germline V CDR1 and CDR2: MNHEY, SMNVEV (reference sequence). The CDR3 is made up of 16 amino acids. After removal of 3 bases from V and 4 bases from J, the junction contained 8 bases not matched to a gene. The CDR3 DNA reads TGTGCCAGCAGTTTGGCACAGGGGCCTTGCACCGGGGAGCTGTTTTTT. Its translation is CASSLAQGPCTGELFF.

This chain connects TRBV7-9 to TRBJ2-2, with a weak D call TRBD2 (6 bases). Per germline, CDR1 SEHNR and CDR2 FQNEAQ (reference sequence). The CDR3 loop spans 16 amino acids. V lost 5 bases, J lost 6 bases, and 19 bases lay in between. CDR3 nucleotide sequence: TGTGCCAGCAGCCTCGCCCTTGGGGGGTTAGCCGGGGAGCTGTTTTTT. This gives the protein CASSLALGGLAGELFF.

This sequence joins TRBV5-4 and TRBJ1-2, with D perhaps TRBD1 (5 bases). The CDR3 loop spans 17 amino acids. Germline CDR1 reads SGHNT; CDR2 reads YYREEE (reference sequence). Trimming stripped 0 bases from V and 8 bases from J, with 23 bases between. CDR3: CASSLEVGWGTLWGYTF. In DNA form, the CDR3 reads TGTGCCAGCAGCTTGGAGGTCGGATGGGGCACCTTGTGGGGCTACACCTTC.

V and J are TRBV4-3 and TRBJ2-7; D possibly corresponds to TRBD1 (6 bases). Trimming stripped 1 base from V and 2 bases from J, with 12 bases between. This CDR3 contains 15 residues. Germline CDR1 and CDR2: LGHNA and YSLEER. The CDR3 DNA sequence: TGCGCCAGCAGCCAAGGCCGGGACACTACCTACGAGCAGTACTTC. It encodes CASSQGRDTTYEQYF.

Here the CDR3 reads CASSYDSNYGYTF. For the CDR3, the DNA is TGTGCCAGCAGTTACGACAGTAACTATGGCTACACCTTC. The rearrangement uses TRBV6-5 and TRBJ1-2; TRBD1 is a possible D gene (5 bases). V was pared by 2 bases and J by 1 base, with 5 bases between. The CDR3 sequence is 13 residues long. The germline gives CDR1 MNHEY, CDR2 SVGAGI.

The chain has TRBV4-1 and TRBJ2-3; 8 bases line up with TRBD2. The J segment lost 3 bases and the V segment lost 2 bases, leaving 7 bases of the junction unmatched. Germline CDR1 and CDR2: MGHRA and YSYEKL. The CDR3 has 16 amino acids. Written as DNA, the CDR3 is TGCGCCAGCAGCCAACGGGGGGGTGTGGATACAGATACGCAGTATTTT. This encodes CASSQRGGVDTDTQYF.

About this clone: The sample carries other DNA sequences with the same CDR3. This chain uses TRBV19 with TRBJ2-1; D perhaps matches TRBD2 (7 bases). Germline values: CDR1 LNHDA, CDR2 SQIVND (reference sequence). Trimming cost V 5 bases and J 2 bases, with 10 bases left between them. There are 14 residues in the CDR3. CDR3 loop: CASSWGGPYNEQFF. The CDR3, as DNA: TGTGCCAGTAGTTGGGGGGGGCCCTACAATGAGCAGTTCTTC.